The 18 T cell receptor beta chains listed next were all sequenced from one sample in a study of cytomegalovirus exposure and HLA in healthy donors. With 60 Vbeta and 13 Jbeta primers, the PCR was carried out. Sequenced by immunoSEQ multiplex PCR; TCRdb stores in-frame clones only, minus some. The sample has some 160,000 clones, 70% to 85% seen once. The specimen sequenced was PBMCs. The origin of the receptors is a woman in her 30s in good health and CMV-seronegative.

The genes are TRBV9 and TRBJ2-3, with a possible D match to TRBD2 (5 bases). The V gene lost 0 bases and the J gene lost 0 bases, with 14 bases spanning the gap. The CDR3 totals 17 residues. Germline lookup yields CDR1 SGDLS and CDR2 YYNGEE. CDR3 sequence reads: CASSVDGRAGSTDTQYF. The CDR3 DNA reads as TGTGCCAGCAGCGTAGACGGTAGGGCGGGTAGCACAGATACGCAGTATTTT.

The chain recombines TRBV2 with TRBJ2-7; the match to TRBD1 covers 8 bases. CDR1 is SNHLY and CDR2 is FYNNEI in the germline V gene. CDR3 length: 13 amino acids. V shed 6 bases, J shed 3 bases, and the junction held 4 bases outside the gene matches. This CDR3 reads CASSGQGNYEQYF. The CDR3 DNA reads as TGTGCCAGCAGCGGACAGGGAAACTACGAGCAGTACTTC.

The chain couples TRBV25-1 to TRBJ2-7; D is ambiguous. CDR1 is MGHDK and CDR2 is SYGVNS in the germline V gene. With 3 bases removed from V and 2 bases from J, the gap between germline ends came to 17 bases. This CDR3 region has 16 residues. The CDR3 loop is CASSDSSGSLTYEQYF. The CDR3 DNA sequence: TGTGCCAGCAGTGACTCCTCAGGATCCCTCACCTACGAGCAGTACTTC.

J is TRBJ2-1 and V is TRBV19, with D hard to call. The ends were cut back, 5 bases at V and 6 bases at J, with 14 bases in the middle. This CDR3 contains 14 residues. Germline-derived CDR1 and CDR2 are LNHDA and SQIVND (reference sequence). CDR3 sequence: CASSGGSTVNEQFF. CDR3 nucleotides: TGTGCCAGTAGTGGCGGATCGACCGTCAATGAGCAGTTCTTC. Full variable domain (outside the CDR3, taken from reference TRBV19 and TRBJ2-1): DGGITQSPKYLFRKEGQNVTLSCEQNLNHDAMYWYRQDPGQGLRLIYYSQIVNDFQKGDIAEGYSVSREKKESFPLTVTSAQKNPTAFYLCASSGGSTVNEQFFGPGTRLTVL.

The chain recombines TRBV5-1 with TRBJ2-5, with TRBD2 matching over 12 bases. The J segment lost 2 bases and the V segment lost 5 bases, leaving 4 bases of the junction unmatched. Germline V lookup: CDR1 SGHRS, CDR2 YFSETQ. The CDR3 is 15 residues long. In DNA, the CDR3 is TGCGCCAGCAGAAGGACTAGCGGGGAACAAGAGACCCAGTACTTC. Translating it yields CASRRTSGEQETQYF.

This chain joins TRBV5-4 and TRBJ2-5; a weak D match, TRBD1 (5 bases). The CDR3 is 14 amino acids. In germline, CDR1 is SGHNT, CDR2 YYREEE (reference sequence). Trimming shortened V by 4 bases and J by 2 bases, and 12 bases separated the two germline ends. CDR3 residues: CASSLPSGQETQYF. The CDR3 region has the DNA TGTGCCAGCAGCCTTCCCTCAGGGCAAGAGACCCAGTACTTC.

The V gene is TRBV9, the J gene TRBJ2-5; 10 positions agree with TRBD2. The V gene end was trimmed by 3 bases and the J gene end by 5 bases; junction bases not matched to a gene: 16. This CDR3 spans 18 amino acids. Germline CDR1 reads SGDLS; CDR2 reads YYNGEE. For the CDR3, the DNA is TGTGCCAGCAGCGAGAGCGGGGGGGCCCTTGGGGTAGGTGAGACCCAGTACTTC. Protein sequence: CASSESGGALGVGETQYF.

V gene TRBV5-1 combines with J gene TRBJ2-5; TRBD2 aligns across 10 bases. CDR1 and CDR2 from the germline V gene are SGHRS and YFSETQ. The CDR3 spans 17 residues. The V and J ends lost 4 bases and 1 base, in that order; junction bases with no gene match: 10. In nucleotides, the CDR3 is TGCGCCAGCAGCACCGCTATAGCGGGGGGCCGCCAAGAGACCCAGTACTTC. Translated, it gives CASSTAIAGGRQETQYF.

V gene TRBV4-1 combines with J gene TRBJ2-7; TRBD1 matches at 9 bases. The germline V gene encodes CDR1 MGHRA and CDR2 YSYEKL. The ends lost 4 bases at V and 6 bases at J; junction bases unmatched: 7. The CDR3 is 14 residues long. CDR3: CASSLGTGKVEQYF. The DNA for the CDR3 is TGCGCCAGCAGCCTTGGGACAGGGAAGGTCGAGCAGTACTTC.

This rearrangement joins TRBV15 to TRBJ1-1; 9 positions match TRBD1. V lost 7 bases, J lost 2 bases, and 5 bases stayed unmatched. The CDR3 is made up of 14 amino acids. CDR1 and CDR2 from the germline V gene are LNHNV and YYDKDF (reference sequence). The CDR3 DNA sequence: TGTGCCACCACCCGGGACAGGGTCAACACTGAAGCTTTCTTT. This encodes CATTRDRVNTEAFF.

This chain links TRBV29-1 with TRBJ2-4; tentative D call: TRBD1 (6 bases). CDR1 and CDR2 from the germline V gene are SQVTM and ANQGSEA. The CDR3 has 15 amino acids. Trimming left V 6 bases short and J 0 bases short, with 15 bases between. This chain's CDR3 is CSVKQGPTAKNIQYF. DNA for the CDR3: TGCAGCGTAAAACAGGGACCAACAGCCAAAAACATTCAGTACTTC.

The chain combines TRBV7-2 with TRBJ1-6, with 7 bases lining up with TRBD1. The CDR3 has 15 amino acids. Germline assignment: CDR1 SGHTA and CDR2 FQGNSA. The junction had 8 bases not matched to a gene; V was cut back by 5 bases and J by 7 bases. In DNA form, the CDR3 reads TGTGCCAGCAGCCCTCGGACAGGCCCGAATTCACCCCTCCACTTT. Translated, it gives CASSPRTGPNSPLHF.

This chain links TRBV7-6 with TRBJ1-3, with TRBD1 identical over 8 bases. The junction had 5 bases not matched to a gene; V was cut back by 4 bases and J by 0 bases. Germline values: CDR1 SGHVS, CDR2 FNYEAQ. This CDR3 has 16 amino acids. The CDR3 protein is CASSSGTGASGNTIYF. CDR3 bases: TGTGCCAGCAGCTCCGGGACAGGCGCCTCTGGAAACACCATATATTTT.

The chain links TRBV4-1 to TRBJ1-1; D possibly corresponds to TRBD1 (5 bases). CDR1 and CDR2 (germline): MGHRA, YSYEKL. V was shortened by 2 bases and J by 8 bases, with 15 bases between the two germline ends. The CDR3 runs to 14 residues. The CDR3 protein is CASSQTLVSGEAFF. The CDR3, as DNA: TGCGCCAGCAGCCAAACTCTGGTGTCAGGGGAAGCTTTCTTT.

This chain joins TRBV19 and TRBJ1-5, with a possible D match to TRBD1 (6 bases). Germline assignment: CDR1 LNHDA and CDR2 SQIVND (reference sequence). The V end was cut by 5 bases, the J end by 0 bases, with 14 bases between. This CDR3 has 16 residues. CDR3 sequence: CASSRKAGDSNQPQHF. In DNA form, the CDR3 reads TGTGCCAGTAGTCGGAAGGCAGGGGATAGCAATCAGCCCCAGCATTTT.

The chain has TRBV7-3 and TRBJ2-1; TRBD2 matches at 8 bases. The CDR3 length is 14 residues. Germline V CDR1 and CDR2: SGHTA, FQGTGA. J lost 8 bases, V lost 5 bases, and 8 bases had no gene match. The CDR3 spells CASSQSGRWYEQFF. CDR3 DNA: TGTGCCAGCAGCCAAAGCGGGAGATGGTATGAGCAGTTCTTC.

The chain combines TRBV5-1 with TRBJ2-1; 8 bases are shared with TRBD2. CDR3 size: 15 residues. Germline lookup yields CDR1 SGHRS and CDR2 YFSETQ. J lost 8 bases, V lost 0 bases, and 7 bases had no gene match. CDR3 sequence (DNA): TGCGCCAGCAGCTTGGGGTCCGGGAGGGGGGATGAGCAGTTCTTC. Protein: CASSLGSGRGDEQFF.

This clone showed up just once. This chain connects TRBV30 to TRBJ1-2; a possible D gene is TRBD1 (5 bases). Germline CDR1 and CDR2: GTSNPN and SVGIG (reference sequence). Trimming removed 4 bases at V and 8 bases at J, with 11 bases between. The CDR3 loop spans 11 amino acids. The CDR3 is CAWTGLYGYTF. The CDR3 DNA follows: TGTGCCTGGACAGGGCTCTACGGCTACACCTTC.